This T cell receptor beta chain was retrieved from a study of beta chain features in type 1 diabetes. cDNA synthesis used the whole RNA isolate, giving expressed TCRB sequences. Here immunoSEQ multiplex PCR was the method, and the copy in TCRdb shows in-frame clones only, minus some. The profile shows about 300,000 clones, roughly 14% of them singletons. Study-wide findings and caveats: The study notes PCR might favor shorter templates equally in patients and controls. Any HLA-type effect on TCRB rearrangement remained unresolved here. A pattern of fewer insertions and more deletions at VDJ junctions was seen in type 1 diabetes patients. TCRB CDR3s were moderately but significantly shorter in Type 1 diabetes patients in all four CD4+ subsets.

Details on this clone: Its antigen is not known.

Germline V gives CDR1 GTSNPN, CDR2 SVGIG (reference sequence). Trimming took off 3 bases at V and 3 bases at J, with 5 bases between the two ends. There are 11 residues in the CDR3. The chain has TRBV30 and TRBJ1-1; D uncertain. Sample: naive CD4+ T cells from blood. The TCR originated in a woman in her late teens or twenties with type 1 diabetes. The CDR3 sequence: CAWSGYTEAFF. The CDR3 nucleotides read TGTGCCTGGAGCGGGTACACTGAAGCTTTCTTT.